The clone carrying this TCR beta chain was observed many times. The antigen remains unidentified. This sample was included in a study of spatial heterogeneity in lung cancer. Study-wide background: Beta-chain sequences consistently outnumbered alpha-chain sequences in detection. Tumor-region counts of TCR transcripts tracked strongly with a T cell module score from matched bulk RNA-seq.

A unique molecular identifier was carried by every single TCR cDNA molecule. TCRdb itself ran the 5' RACE reads through MiXCR, one entry per CDR3 protein. The data contain about 24,000 distinct CDR3 sequences, more than 8% of them singletons. Germline CDR1 reads DFQATT; CDR2 reads SNEGSKA (reference sequence). The CDR3 consists of 17 residues. V lost 0 bases and J lost 1; bases outside the gene matches: 9. Time point of the sample: sample taken at primary tumor resection. General study findings and limits: Expanded alpha and beta TCR counts within tumors tracked tumor mutation counts. Sequencing reached an estimated coverage of tumor T cells that was only 5.5% to 7% for alpha chains and around 13% for beta chains.

This TCR was sampled from a male donor with early-stage non-small cell lung cancer. Material: lung tumor tissue, obtained at surgery. The chain recombines TRBV20-1 with TRBJ1-1; 9 bases are a match to TRBD1. This CDR3 reads CSARDGQGRGWNTEAFF. CDR3 DNA: TGCAGTGCTAGAGATGGACAGGGGAGGGGTTGGAACACTGAAGCTTTCTTT.